This T cell receptor (beta chain) was identified during a study of blood T cell repertoires in COVID-19. Study at large: Material from acute and convalescent COVID-19 was sourced from the United States, Italy and Spain.

Assay used: immunoSEQ multiplex PCR; TCRdb lists only in-frame clones, some missing. The sample holds nearly 40,000 clones, more than 85% seen once. V lost 3 bases and J 1 base, leaving 10 bases between the germline ends. The germline V gene encodes CDR1 SGHTA and CDR2 FQGNSA. The CDR3 has 15 residues. The chain carries TRBV7-2 and TRBJ1-3; D is possibly TRBD1 (5 bases). This TCR came from a man between 50 and 59 years old in a cohort sampled during active COVID-19. The sequenced sample consisted of peripheral blood. This CDR3 reads CASSLFRGSGNTIYF. CDR3 bases: TGTGCCAGCAGCTTGTTTAGGGGTTCTGGAAACACCATATATTTT. Together with reference TRBV7-2 and TRBJ1-3, the CDR3 gives the full variable domain: GAGVSQSPSNKVTEKGKDVELRCDPISGHTALYWYRQSLGQGLEFLIYFQGNSAPDKSGLPSDRFSAERTGGSVSTLTIQRTQQEDSAVYLCASSLFRGSGNTIYFGEGSWLTVV.